This T cell receptor (beta chain) was sequenced during a study of blood T cell repertoires in COVID-19 (dated by TCRdb to 2020 to 2021). Study-level background: Collaborator samples came from the United States, Italy and Spain and covered acute and convalescent phases of COVID-19. The prospective study material was composed of cDNA or gDNA derived from T cells, B-cell-depleted T cells, or PBMCs. Subjects who had been exposed to COVID-19, were actively infected with it, or had recovered from it provided the deeply sampled blood TCRbeta repertoires that made up the dataset. A freely available public database, intended as a resource for researchers studying the immune response to SARS-CoV-2, is where the repertoires were released. The samples were drawn from two sources: the first 160 participants of the ongoing ImmuneRACE study, and fewer than 1,500 subjects contributed by 6 global collaborators. Sample metadata almost always included a de-identified subject ID, COVID-19 status, age in years and sex. Where HLA class I and class II types were available, the types were taken from metadata supplied by the sample provider, not from assay-based typing.

Participants in the prospective study were enrolled through a virtual design, were aged about 18 to 89 years, and lived in under 25 United States geographic areas. In the prospective study, participants were assigned to cohorts based on the clinical history participants reported in a screening survey and a study questionnaire. Recovered participants in ImmuneRACE Cohort 3 were defined by two consecutive negative NP/OP PCR tests, clearance by a healthcare professional, or resolution of symptoms. Mobile phlebotomists in the prospective study collected whole blood, serum and a nasopharyngeal or oropharyngeal swab from every participant. Additional blood draws and questionnaires over an approximately two-month period could optionally be provided by prospective study participants. Before DNA extraction, blood samples from the prospective study were shipped at room temperature or frozen. Findings and caveats that apply to the study as a whole: The quantity of clinical and demographic metadata differed by source and by participant and was supplied without curation.

TCRbeta CDR3 regions were amplified from genomic DNA by means of the immunoSEQ Assay, a bias-controlled multiplex PCR. In the original analysis: The number of nucleated cells in each sample was estimated by amplification of reference gene primers within the assay. To quantify the absolute abundance of each unique TCRbeta CDR3 rearrangement, sequence reads were collapsed and filtered. For each sample, productive Simpson clonality was calculated as the square root of Simpson's diversity index across productive rearrangements. TCRdb holds this immuneACCESS table with in-frame rearrangements only. Some clones are missing; in checked studies, unresolved V genes explain under half, and the rest has no known cause. That table supplies the V and J calls and clone size; D and trimming were determined from the DNA. For this sample there are fewer than 500,000 clones; roughly 87% appear just once. The top ten clones comprise about 0.65% of the sample.

The CDR3 goes from the cysteine to the phenylalanine over 15 residues. Just the 45-base CDR3 DNA is kept, in frame starting at base 1. A distance of 15 bases separates the germline ends of V and J, which lose 3 bases and 3 bases respectively. Based on the germline V gene, the CDR1 and CDR2 sequences are SGDLS and YYNGEE. Worth noting for this clone: Its antigen is not yet known. No per-base quality is available; no much larger clone lies one base away.

The source is a woman younger than 35 who had recovered from COVID-19. The material sequenced was PBMCs or T cells enriched from blood (not recorded which). The chain links TRBV9 with TRBJ2-5; TRBD1 is possibly the D segment (7 matching bases). The CDR3 here reads CASSGAGGYEETQYF. The nucleotides read TGTGCCAGCAGCGGGGCAGGGGGGTATGAAGAGACCCAGTACTTC.